Each of the 13 T cell receptor beta chains below was sequenced from the same sample in a study of blood T cells in healthy people across ages. Next came a second PCR, run for about 7 to 12 cycles, which used a sample-barcoded 5' primer along with a J-beta primer mix. TCRdb independently ran MiXCR on the 5' RACE reads; one entry per CDR3 protein. The sample records around 2 million distinct CDR3 sequences, more than 35% being singletons. What was sequenced was blood. The source is a human donor in good health.

V usage is TRBV12-5 and J usage is TRBJ2-5; no definite D call. The CDR3 consists of 13 residues. V shed 4 bases and J shed 4 bases, with 10 bases lying between them. Germline assignment: CDR1 LGHNT and CDR2 FRNRAP. For the CDR3, the DNA is TGTGCTAGTGGTTCCCTATGGGTAGAGACCCAGTACTTC. Its protein is CASGSLWVETQYF.

The chain joins TRBV10-3 to TRBJ2-7; D is unclear. The CDR3 spans 14 residues. CDR1 is ENHRY, CDR2 SYGVKD, per germline. The V end was cut by 4 bases, the J end by 0 bases, with 10 bases between. The CDR3 loop reads CAISGAQNSYEQYF. CDR3 DNA sequence: TGTGCCATCAGTGGTGCACAGAACTCCTACGAGCAGTACTTC.

The gene calls are TRBV5-1 and TRBJ2-3; the match to TRBD1 covers 10 bases. Per the germline V gene, CDR1 is SGHRS and CDR2 is YFSETQ. The ends lost 4 bases at V and 5 bases at J; junction bases unmatched: 4. This CDR3 comprises 14 residues. This CDR3 is CASSIRTGGDTQYF. CDR3 nucleotide sequence: TGCGCCAGCAGCATCCGGACAGGGGGAGATACGCAGTATTTT.

This clonotype was seen more than once but under ten times. V is TRBV29-1 and J is TRBJ2-7; tentatively, D is TRBD1 (5 bases). The CDR3 runs 13 residues. Germline CDR1 and CDR2: SQVTM and ANQGSEA. The V and J ends lost 3 bases and 3 bases respectively, with 12 bases between them. The CDR3 DNA sequence: TGCAGCGTTGAGAGCAGGGCGGACTACGAGCAGTACTTC. Translating gives CSVESRADYEQYF.

The J gene is TRBJ2-1, the V gene TRBV7-9, with 11 bases fitting TRBD2. V lost 4 bases and J lost 6; bases outside the gene matches: 5. The CDR3 is made up of 15 amino acids. Germline lookup yields CDR1 SEHNR and CDR2 FQNEAQ (reference sequence). The CDR3 loop reads CASSSPSGGLNEQFF. In DNA, the CDR3 is TGTGCCAGCAGCTCTCCTAGCGGGGGGCTCAATGAGCAGTTCTTC.

This clonotype was counted only a few times. CDR3 sequence: CASNSPGTAGISYEQYF. The CDR3 DNA sequence: TGTGCCAGCAATTCCCCTGGCACAGCGGGGATCTCCTACGAGCAGTACTTC. The chain employs TRBV6-2 or TRBV6-3 and TRBJ2-7; 7 bases are a match to TRBD2. This CDR3 has 17 amino acids. V lost 7 bases to trimming and J lost 0 bases; unmatched junction nucleotides: 15. The germline V gene has CDR1 MNHEY and CDR2 SVGEGT.

In this sample, this clonotype turned up once. This sequence joins TRBV19 and TRBJ2-3, with 8 bases fitting TRBD2. Unmatched junction bases numbered 6, after V lost 7 bases and J lost 0 bases. The length of the CDR3 is 15 residues. Germline V gene lookup returns CDR1 LNHDA and CDR2 SQIVND (reference sequence). CDR3 bases: TGTGCCAGTACCCCACTAGCGGAAAGCACAGATACGCAGTATTTT. This codes for CASTPLAESTDTQYF. Supplemented by reference TRBV19 and TRBJ2-3, the full variable domain reads DGGITQSPKYLFRKEGQNVTLSCEQNLNHDAMYWYRQDPGQGLRLIYYSQIVNDFQKGDIAEGYSVSREKKESFPLTVTSAQKNPTAFYLCASTPLAESTDTQYFGPGTRLTVL.

This clonotype has a count of ten or more. The rearrangement uses TRBV4-2 and TRBJ2-7; no firm D call. V lost 5 bases and J 7 bases, leaving 9 bases between the germline ends. Germline V gene data show CDR1 as LGHNA and CDR2 as YNFKEQ. This CDR3 is built from 11 residues. The CDR3 loop reads CASSRDQEQYF. CDR3 coding DNA: TGTGCCAGCAGCAGGGATCAGGAGCAGTACTTC.

This clonotype was seen only a few times. The chain carries TRBV12-3 or TRBV12-4 and TRBJ1-6; D is unresolved. The V gene lost 7 bases and the J gene lost 7 bases, with 17 bases spanning the gap. This CDR3 spans 15 amino acids. The CDR3 reads CASTEVLGWNSPLHF. The CDR3 DNA reads TGTGCCAGCACCGAAGTCTTGGGGTGGAATTCACCCCTCCACTTT.

This chain uses TRBV12-3 or TRBV12-4 with TRBJ2-4; tentatively, D is TRBD1 or TRBD2 (5 bases each). The V end was cut by 8 bases, the J end by 13 bases, with 30 bases between. The CDR3 extends over 16 amino acids. CDR3 amino acids: CASALQQLGAEEEQYF. CDR3 nucleotide sequence: TGTGCCAGCGCCCTACAACAGCTCGGGGCGGAGGAGGAGCAGTACTTC.

This clonotype was observed many times. The genes are TRBV27 and TRBJ1-4; D gene ambiguous. CDR3 length: 13 amino acids. V lost 2 bases to trimming and J lost 7 bases, with 8 bases between them. The germline gives CDR1 MNHEY, CDR2 SMNVEV (reference sequence). Here the CDR3 reads CASSLEAGEKLFF. CDR3 DNA: TGTGCCAGCAGTTTAGAGGCCGGTGAAAAACTGTTTTTT.

This clonotype was picked up a small number of times. V gene TRBV10-3 combines with J gene TRBJ2-3, with D perhaps TRBD2 (6 bases). The CDR3 extends over 16 amino acids. V was cut by 0 bases and J by 2 bases, with 12 bases left in between. Germline V CDR1 and CDR2: ENHRY, SYGVKD. The CDR3 coding sequence is TGTGCCATCAGTGAGTCGATCGGGGGATTCACAGATACGCAGTATTTT. Its translation: CAISESIGGFTDTQYF.

CDR3 protein: CASHEGGSYNEQFF. The CDR3 bases are TGTGCCAGCCATGAGGGGGGCTCCTACAATGAGCAGTTCTTC. The V call is TRBV28, the J call TRBJ2-1, with D perhaps matching TRBD1 or TRBD2 (6 bases each). CDR1 and CDR2 from the germline V gene are MDHEN and SYDVKM. V gave up 8 bases and J gave up 0 bases, with 11 bases separating them. The CDR3 consists of 14 residues.